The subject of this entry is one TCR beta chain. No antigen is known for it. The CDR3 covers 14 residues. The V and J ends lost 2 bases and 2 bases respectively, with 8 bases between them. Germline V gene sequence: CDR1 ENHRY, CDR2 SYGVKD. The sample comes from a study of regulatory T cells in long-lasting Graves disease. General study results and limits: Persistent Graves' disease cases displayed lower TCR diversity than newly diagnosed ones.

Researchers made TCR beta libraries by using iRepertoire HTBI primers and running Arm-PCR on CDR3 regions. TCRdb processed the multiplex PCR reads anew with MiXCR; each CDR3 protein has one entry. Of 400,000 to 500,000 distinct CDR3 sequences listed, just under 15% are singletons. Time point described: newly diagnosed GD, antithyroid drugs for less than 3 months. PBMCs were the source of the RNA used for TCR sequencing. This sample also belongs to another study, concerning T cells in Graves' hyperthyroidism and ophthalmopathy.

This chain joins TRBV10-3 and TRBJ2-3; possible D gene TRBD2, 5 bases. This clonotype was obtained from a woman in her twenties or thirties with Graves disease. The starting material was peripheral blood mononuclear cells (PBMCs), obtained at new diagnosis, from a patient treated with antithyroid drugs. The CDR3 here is CAISEDYNTDTQYF. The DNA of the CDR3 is TGTGCCATCAGTGAGGACTACAACACAGATACGCAGTATTTT.